What follows is one TCR beta chain and its context. The germline CDR1 and CDR2 sequences are MNHNY and SVGAGI (reference sequence). Trimming left V 7 bases short and J 5 bases short, with 20 bases between. The CDR3 loop spans 15 amino acids. A J-beta primer mix and a sample-barcoded 5' primer were used in a second PCR of roughly 6 to 11 cycles. TCRdb ran MiXCR on the 5' RACE reads and lists one entry per CDR3 protein. The profile covers around 990,000 distinct CDR3 sequences, with roughly two fifths appearing a single time and approximately 14% taken by the ten largest. The sample is drawn from a study of blood T cells in healthy people across ages. Samples each yielded at least 6 micrograms of total RNA.

The source material was blood. This receptor was obtained from a man between 18 and 35 years old in good health. The chain is built from TRBV6-6 and TRBJ1-1; a possible D gene is TRBD1 (6 bases). The DNA of the CDR3 is TGTGCCAGCATCCTAAATCCGGGGGCACGGACTGAAGCTTTCTTT. It encodes CASILNPGARTEAFF.